A single sample gave rise to the 2 T cell receptor beta chains below, sequenced in a study of blood T cell repertoires in COVID-19 (TCRdb year 2020). Library generation was performed with the immunoSEQ multiplex PCR assay. TCRdb took this table from immuneACCESS and kept in-frame rearrangements with V and J called. Such tables lack part of the clones; where checked against another copy, unresolved V genes explain under half of the gap, and the rest is unexplained. This sample has about 180,000 clones in its table, and more than 75% of those were observed once. In total, the top ten clones hold around a sixth of the sample. The sequenced material came from peripheral blood. The origin of the receptors is a person aged 70 to 85 with COVID-19, enrolled during active disease.

The CDR3 is CASSDSTDSEKLFF. The CDR3 region has the DNA TGTGCCAGCAGTGATTCGACAGACAGTGAAAAACTGTTTTTT. The J gene is TRBJ1-4, the V gene TRBV2, with a weak D call TRBD1 (5 bases). Trimming removed 3 bases from V and 7 bases from J, with 12 bases in between. Germline V CDR1 and CDR2: SNHLY, FYNNEI. The CDR3 consists of 14 residues.

This chain links TRBV3-1 (or the pseudogene TRBV3-2) with TRBJ2-6; 9 bases match TRBD1. Trimming at V came to 1 base and at J to 2 bases, leaving 12 bases not matched to a gene. Germline V gives CDR1 LGHDT, CDR2 YNNKEL (reference sequence). The CDR3 contains 20 residues. The CDR3 DNA is TGTGCCAGCAGCCAAGGTAACGGGGACAGGGCTTTTACTGGGGCCAACGTCCTGACTTTC. Protein: CASSQGNGDRAFTGANVLTF.